This T cell receptor (beta chain) was found in a study of T cells in Graves' hyperthyroidism and ophthalmopathy. Amplification of TCR beta CDR3 regions used RNA as the template. In the first-round RT-PCR of the TCR CDR3, the HTBI primer set was used. Each CDR3 protein is one row after TCRdb ran MiXCR on the multiplex PCR reads. The table has roughly 530,000 distinct CDR3 sequences, 17% seen once. This CDR3 comprises 13 residues. Trimming removed 3 bases from V and 8 bases from J, with 13 bases in between. CDR1 and CDR2 from the germline V gene are MNHEY and SMNVEV (reference sequence). This clonotype was found a few times.

Sequenced material: blood. This sequence originates from a woman between 18 and 30 years old with Graves' ophthalmopathy. This chain links TRBV27 with TRBJ1-1; D gene uncertain. The CDR3 sequence: CASSFERAGEAFF. The CDR3 DNA sequence: TGTGCCAGCAGTTTTGAAAGGGCTGGGGAAGCTTTCTTT.